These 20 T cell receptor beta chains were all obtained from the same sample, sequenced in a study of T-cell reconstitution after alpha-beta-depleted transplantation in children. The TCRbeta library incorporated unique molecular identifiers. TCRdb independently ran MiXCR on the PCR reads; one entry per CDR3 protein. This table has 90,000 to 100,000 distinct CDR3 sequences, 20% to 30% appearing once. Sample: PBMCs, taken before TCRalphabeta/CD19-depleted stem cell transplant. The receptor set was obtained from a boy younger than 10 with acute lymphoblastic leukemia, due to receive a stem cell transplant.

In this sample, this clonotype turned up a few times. The CDR3 loop reads CASSLTVRTSTDTQYF. The DNA of the CDR3 is TGTGCCAGCAGCTTAACCGTAAGAACTAGCACAGATACGCAGTATTTT. The rearrangement links TRBV7-2 to TRBJ2-3; no firm D call. Germline loops: CDR1 SGHTA, CDR2 FQGNSA. V gave up 2 bases and J gave up 0 bases, with 12 bases separating them. The CDR3 loop spans 16 amino acids.

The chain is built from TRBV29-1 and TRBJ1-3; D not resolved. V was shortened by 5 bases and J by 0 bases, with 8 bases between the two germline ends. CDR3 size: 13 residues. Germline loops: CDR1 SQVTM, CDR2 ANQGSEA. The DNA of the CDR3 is TGCAGCGTTAGGCAGCGCTCTGGAAACACCATATATTTT. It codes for CSVRQRSGNTIYF.

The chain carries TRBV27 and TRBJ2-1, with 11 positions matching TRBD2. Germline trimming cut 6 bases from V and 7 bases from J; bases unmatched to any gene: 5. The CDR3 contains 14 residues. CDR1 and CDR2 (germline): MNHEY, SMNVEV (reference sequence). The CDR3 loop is CASRTSGSQNEQFF. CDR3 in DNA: TGTGCCAGCAGAACTAGCGGGAGCCAAAATGAGCAGTTCTTC.

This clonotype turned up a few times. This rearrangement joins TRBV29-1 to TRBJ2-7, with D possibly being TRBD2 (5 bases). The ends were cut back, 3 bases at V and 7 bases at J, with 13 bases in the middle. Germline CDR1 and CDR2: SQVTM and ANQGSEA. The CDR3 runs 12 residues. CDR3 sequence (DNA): TGCAGCGTTGAGACTACGCGACAAGAGCAGTACTTC. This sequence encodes CSVETTRQEQYF.

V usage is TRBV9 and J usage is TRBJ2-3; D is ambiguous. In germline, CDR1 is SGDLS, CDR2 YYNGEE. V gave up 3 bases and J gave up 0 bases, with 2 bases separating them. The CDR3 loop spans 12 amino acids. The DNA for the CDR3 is TGTGCCAGCAGCGAGAGCACAGATACGCAGTATTTT. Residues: CASSESTDTQYF. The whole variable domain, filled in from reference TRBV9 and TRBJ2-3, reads DSGVTQTPKHLITATGQRVTLRCSPRSGDLSVYWYQQSLDQGLQFLIQYYNGEERAKGNILERFSAQQFPDLHSELNLSSLELGDSALYFCASSESTDTQYFGPGTRLTVL.

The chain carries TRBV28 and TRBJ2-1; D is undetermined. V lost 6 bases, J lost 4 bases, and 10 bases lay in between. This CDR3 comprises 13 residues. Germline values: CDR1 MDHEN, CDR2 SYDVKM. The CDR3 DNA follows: TGTGCCAGCAGGGTCGACATTTACAATGAGCAGTTCTTC. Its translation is CASRVDIYNEQFF. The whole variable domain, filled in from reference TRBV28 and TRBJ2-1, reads DVKVTQSSRYLVKRTGEKVFLECVQDMDHENMFWYRQDPGLGLRLIYFSYDVKMKEKGDIPEGYSVSREKKERFSLILESASTNQTSMYLCASRVDIYNEQFFGPGTRLTVL.

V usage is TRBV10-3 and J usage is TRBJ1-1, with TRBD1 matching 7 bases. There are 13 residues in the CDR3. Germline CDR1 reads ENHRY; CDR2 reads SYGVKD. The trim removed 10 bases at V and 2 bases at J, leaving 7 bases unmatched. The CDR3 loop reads CATRRGPNTEAFF. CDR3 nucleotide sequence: TGTGCCACCCGAAGGGGGCCTAACACTGAAGCTTTCTTT.

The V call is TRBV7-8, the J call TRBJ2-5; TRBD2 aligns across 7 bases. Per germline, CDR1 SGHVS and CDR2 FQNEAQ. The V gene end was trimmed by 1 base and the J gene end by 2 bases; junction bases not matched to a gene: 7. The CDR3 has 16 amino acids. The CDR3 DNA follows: TGTGCCAGCAGCTTAGATGCGTCTAGCGGACAAGAGACCCAGTACTTC. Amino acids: CASSLDASSGQETQYF.

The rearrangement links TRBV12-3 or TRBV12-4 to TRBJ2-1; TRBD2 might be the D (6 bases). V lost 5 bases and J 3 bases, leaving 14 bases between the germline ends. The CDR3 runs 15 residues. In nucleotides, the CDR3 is TGTGCCAGCAGTGCCGGACAAGCGGGCTACAATGAGCAGTTCTTC. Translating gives CASSAGQAGYNEQFF.

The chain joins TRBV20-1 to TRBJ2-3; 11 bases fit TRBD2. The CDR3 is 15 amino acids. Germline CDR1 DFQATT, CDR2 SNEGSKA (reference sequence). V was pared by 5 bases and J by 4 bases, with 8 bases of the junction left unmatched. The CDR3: CSAPPGTSGPDTQYF. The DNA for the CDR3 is TGCAGTGCTCCCCCCGGGACTAGCGGCCCAGATACGCAGTATTTT.

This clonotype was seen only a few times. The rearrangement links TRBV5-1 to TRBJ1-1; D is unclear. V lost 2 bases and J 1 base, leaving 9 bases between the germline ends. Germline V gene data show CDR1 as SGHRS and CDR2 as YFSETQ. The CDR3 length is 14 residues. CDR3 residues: CASSLGRANTEAFF. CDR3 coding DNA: TGCGCCAGCAGCTTAGGACGGGCGAACACTGAAGCTTTCTTT.

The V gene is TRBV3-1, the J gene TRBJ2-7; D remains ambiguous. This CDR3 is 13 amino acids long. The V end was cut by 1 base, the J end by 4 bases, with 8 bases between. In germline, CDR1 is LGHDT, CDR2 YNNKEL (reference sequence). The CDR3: CASSQAASYEQYF. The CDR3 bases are TGTGCCAGCAGCCAAGCGGCTAGTTACGAGCAGTACTTC.

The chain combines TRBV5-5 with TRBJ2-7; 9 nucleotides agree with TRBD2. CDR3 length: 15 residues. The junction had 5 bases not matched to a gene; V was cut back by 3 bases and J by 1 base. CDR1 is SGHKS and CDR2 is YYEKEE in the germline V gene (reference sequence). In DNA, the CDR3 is TGTGCCAGCAGCTCTCTAGCGGGACTTTCCTACGAGCAGTACTTC. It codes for CASSSLAGLSYEQYF.

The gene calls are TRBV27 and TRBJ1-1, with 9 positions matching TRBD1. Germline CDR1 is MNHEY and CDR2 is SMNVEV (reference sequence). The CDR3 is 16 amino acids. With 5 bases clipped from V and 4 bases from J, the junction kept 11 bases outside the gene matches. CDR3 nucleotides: TGTGCCAGCAGTCCCGGGACAGGGCGGGTCGGCACTGAAGCTTTCTTT. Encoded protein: CASSPGTGRVGTEAFF.

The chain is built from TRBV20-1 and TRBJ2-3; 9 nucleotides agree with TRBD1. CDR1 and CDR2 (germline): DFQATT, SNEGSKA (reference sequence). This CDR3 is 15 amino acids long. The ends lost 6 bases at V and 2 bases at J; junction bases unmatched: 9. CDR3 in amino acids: CSAPLRTGVTDTQYF. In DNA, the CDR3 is TGCAGTGCCCCCCTTAGGACAGGGGTCACAGATACGCAGTATTTT.

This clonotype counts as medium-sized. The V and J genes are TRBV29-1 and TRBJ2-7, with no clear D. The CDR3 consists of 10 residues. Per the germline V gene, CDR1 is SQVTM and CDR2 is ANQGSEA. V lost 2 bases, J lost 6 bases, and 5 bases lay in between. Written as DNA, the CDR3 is TGCAGCGTTGAATTGGGCGAGCAGTACTTC. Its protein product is CSVELGEQYF.

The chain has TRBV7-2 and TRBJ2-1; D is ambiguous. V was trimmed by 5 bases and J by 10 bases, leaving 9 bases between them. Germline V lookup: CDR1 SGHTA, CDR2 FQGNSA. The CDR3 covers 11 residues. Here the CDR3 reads CASSPRQEQFF. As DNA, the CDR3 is TGTGCCAGCAGCCCCCGGCAGGAGCAGTTCTTC.

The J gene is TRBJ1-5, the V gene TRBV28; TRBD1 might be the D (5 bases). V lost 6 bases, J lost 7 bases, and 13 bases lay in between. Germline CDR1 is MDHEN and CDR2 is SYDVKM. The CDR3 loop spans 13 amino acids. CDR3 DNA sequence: TGTGCCAGCAGGCAGCTGGGGCGGCAGCCCCAGCATTTT. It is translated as CASRQLGRQPQHF.

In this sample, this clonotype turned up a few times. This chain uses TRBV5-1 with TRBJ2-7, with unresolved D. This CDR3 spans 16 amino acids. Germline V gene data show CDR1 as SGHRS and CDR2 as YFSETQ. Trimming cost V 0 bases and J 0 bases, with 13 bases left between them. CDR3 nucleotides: TGCGCCAGCAGCTTGGAAGGTGGGTTTAGCTCCTACGAGCAGTACTTC. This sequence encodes CASSLEGGFSSYEQYF.

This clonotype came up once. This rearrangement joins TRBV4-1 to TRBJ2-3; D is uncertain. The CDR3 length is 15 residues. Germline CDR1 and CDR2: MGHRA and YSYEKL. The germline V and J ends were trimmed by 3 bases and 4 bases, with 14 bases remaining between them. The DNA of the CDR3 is TGCGCCAGCAGCCACTATGTTGTTCCTTCAGATACGCAGTATTTT. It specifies CASSHYVVPSDTQYF.